These 32 T cell receptor beta chains came from one sample sequenced in a study of CD8+CD57+ T cells in acquired aplastic anemia. Genomic DNA was employed as the template in profiling TCR beta VDJ and CDR3. In TCRdb, the reads were re-called with MiXCR into one record per CDR3 protein. The profile covers over 150,000 distinct CDR3 sequences, with approximately 52% appearing a single time and approximately 15% taken by the ten largest. Material for sequencing was sorted CD4+, CD8+, or CD8+CD57+ T cells (not recorded which) from PBMCs. The receptors come from a human donor in good health, serving as a control.

The sample holds many counts of this clonotype. The chain is built from TRBV20-1 and TRBJ2-2; D perhaps matches TRBD1 (5 bases). The germline gives CDR1 DFQATT, CDR2 SNEGSKA (reference sequence). Trimming stripped 0 bases from V and 5 bases from J, with 16 bases between. The CDR3 totals 16 residues. CDR3 in DNA: TGCAGTGCTAGAGATCAAGGGGCTTGGAGAACCGGGGAGCTGTTTTTT. Translating it yields CSARDQGAWRTGELFF.

Regarding this clonotype: Mismatch with germline at one junction end may stem from a read error. The V and J genes are TRBV9 and TRBJ2-7; no clear D gene. Germline V gene lookup returns CDR1 SGDLS and CDR2 YYNGEE. CDR3 size: 13 residues. CDR3 sequence reads: CASSPSRSYGQYF. The CDR3 coding sequence is TGTGCCAGCAGCCCCTCCCGCTCCTACGGGCAGTACTTC.

This clonotype was detected ten times or more. The V call is TRBV10-3, the J call TRBJ2-6; no firm D call. Trimming stripped 2 bases from V and 2 bases from J, with 7 bases between. Germline values: CDR1 ENHRY, CDR2 SYGVKD. This CDR3 contains 15 residues. This chain's CDR3 is CAISEPPAGANVLTF. In nucleotides, the CDR3 is TGTGCCATCAGTGAGCCCCCCGCTGGGGCCAACGTCCTGACTTTC.

This clonotype was detected ten times or more. The rearrangement uses TRBV20-1 and TRBJ1-5, with unresolved D. Germline V gene data show CDR1 as DFQATT and CDR2 as SNEGSKA (reference sequence). This CDR3 comprises 13 residues. The V end was cut by 5 bases, the J end by 3 bases, with 11 bases between. In DNA, the CDR3 is TGCAGTGCTCTGGCCACCCCCAATCAGCCCCAGCATTTT. Translation gives CSALATPNQPQHF.

This sequence joins TRBV3-1 and TRBJ1-5, with a tentative D call TRBD1 (6 bases). Germline loops: CDR1 LGHDT, CDR2 YNNKEL (reference sequence). Trimming shortened V by 4 bases and J by 11 bases, and 27 bases separated the two germline ends. CDR3 size: 17 residues. CDR3 protein: CASSPRGFTGSIGAQHF. For the CDR3, the DNA is TGTGCCAGCAGCCCTCGTGGGTTTACAGGGTCTATTGGAGCCCAGCATTTT.

This clonotype was recorded many times. The chain carries TRBV7-3 and TRBJ2-5; D is unclear. V lost 4 bases and J lost 4, with 10 bases in between. The CDR3 runs to 13 residues. Germline lookup yields CDR1 SGHTA and CDR2 FQGTGA. CDR3 protein: CASSSWAGETQYF. The DNA for the CDR3 is TGTGCCAGCAGCTCGTGGGCTGGAGAGACCCAGTACTTC.

The chain joins TRBV7-9 to TRBJ2-7, with no clear D. V shed 4 bases and J shed 0 bases, with 7 bases lying between them. This CDR3 has 13 residues. CDR1 and CDR2 from the germline V gene are SEHNR and FQNEAQ (reference sequence). The CDR3 DNA reads as TGTGCCAGCAGCTCACACCACTCCTACGAGCAGTACTTC. This encodes CASSSHHSYEQYF.

This clonotype showed up many times. V gene TRBV5-1 combines with J gene TRBJ2-7, with D uncertain. With 3 bases removed from V and 2 bases from J, the gap between germline ends came to 12 bases. Germline-derived CDR1 and CDR2 are SGHRS and YFSETQ. This CDR3 has 14 amino acids. The DNA of the CDR3 is TGCGCCAGCAGCTCCGGCACTCCCCCCTACGAGCAGTACTTC. It encodes CASSSGTPPYEQYF. The variable domain in full, with the rest retrieved from reference TRBV5-1 and TRBJ2-7, is KAGVTQTPRYLIKTRGQQVTLSCSPISGHRSVSWYQQTPGQGLQFLFEYFSETQRNKGNFPGRFSGRQFSNSRSEMNVSTLELGDSALYLCASSSGTPPYEQYFGPGTRLTVT.

This sequence joins TRBV20-1 and TRBJ2-2; 10 bases are a match to TRBD1. V dropped 3 bases and J dropped 5; count of bases not matched to a gene: 6. Germline CDR1 DFQATT, CDR2 SNEGSKA (reference sequence). The length of the CDR3 is 15 residues. CDR3 coding DNA: TGCAGTGCTAGGGCCGGGACAGGGGTAACCGGGGAGCTGTTTTTT. Protein sequence: CSARAGTGVTGELFF.

V usage is TRBV7-6 and J usage is TRBJ2-6; D remains unclear. The germline CDR1 and CDR2 sequences are SGHVS and FNYEAQ. The CDR3 covers 14 residues. V was trimmed by 0 bases and J by 7 bases, leaving 7 bases between them. The CDR3 region has the DNA TGTGCCAGCAGCTTAGCTGACGGAGCCAACGTCCTGACTTTC. Amino acids: CASSLADGANVLTF.

This clonotype was found many times. This rearrangement joins TRBV19 to TRBJ2-2, with D possibly being TRBD2 (6 bases). The V end lost 3 bases, the J end lost 4 bases, and 12 bases lay between the germline ends. From germline, CDR1 is LNHDA and CDR2 SQIVND (reference sequence). The CDR3 runs to 15 residues. The CDR3 loop reads CASSIGDFRTGELFF. The CDR3 bases are TGTGCCAGTAGTATCGGGGACTTCCGCACCGGGGAGCTGTTTTTT. Supplemented by reference TRBV19 and TRBJ2-2, the full variable domain reads DGGITQSPKYLFRKEGQNVTLSCEQNLNHDAMYWYRQDPGQGLRLIYYSQIVNDFQKGDIAEGYSVSREKKESFPLTVTSAQKNPTAFYLCASSIGDFRTGELFFGEGSRLTVL.

V and J are TRBV7-3 and TRBJ1-2; tentatively, D is TRBD1 (5 bases). Trimming cost V 2 bases and J 7 bases, with 8 bases left between them. Germline CDR1 is SGHTA and CDR2 is FQGTGA. The CDR3 is 12 residues long. CDR3 protein: CASSLLGTGYTF. CDR3 bases: TGTGCCAGCAGCTTATTAGGGACTGGCTACACCTTC.

The CDR3 nucleotides are TGTGCCACCAGTGATTTGAGTCATGATGGCTACACCTTC. Its protein product is CATSDLSHDGYTF. This sequence joins TRBV24-1 and TRBJ1-2; D not resolved. Germline lookup yields CDR1 KGHDR and CDR2 SFDVKD. V gave up 0 bases and J gave up 6 bases, with 7 bases separating them. This CDR3 is 13 amino acids long.

The chain recombines TRBV24-1 with TRBJ2-3; D gene uncertain. The CDR3 extends over 12 amino acids. V lost 5 bases to trimming and J lost 6 bases, with 8 bases between them. Germline V gene lookup returns CDR1 KGHDR and CDR2 SFDVKD. In DNA form, the CDR3 reads TGTGCCACCAGTGGGCCCGGGGATACGCAGTATTTT. It translates to CATSGPGDTQYF.

The sample holds many counts of this clonotype. This chain uses TRBV19 with TRBJ1-2; TRBD1 agrees at 12 bases. The CDR3 is 12 amino acids. The V and J ends lost 3 bases and 12 bases, in that order; junction bases with no gene match: 2. CDR1 and CDR2 (germline): LNHDA, SQIVND (reference sequence). The CDR3 sequence: CASSMGTGGHTF. The CDR3 DNA reads as TGTGCCAGTAGTATGGGGACAGGGGGCCACACCTTC.

Details on this clonotype: One end of the junction fails to match germline, which may point to a read error. V gene TRBV7-6 combines with J gene TRBJ2-7, with D unresolved. This CDR3 spans 11 amino acids. The germline V gene encodes CDR1 SGHVS and CDR2 FNYEAQ. This CDR3 is CASSLGAEQYF. For the CDR3, the DNA is TGTGCTAGCAGCTTAGGAGCCGAGCAGTACTTC.

Points on this clonotype: Possible read error: a much larger clone is one base away. The chain couples TRBV7-9 to TRBJ1-6; TRBD1 is a possible D gene (6 bases). V was shortened by 7 bases and J by 7 bases, with 20 bases between the two germline ends. CDR1 and CDR2 (germline): SEHNR, FQNEAQ (reference sequence). CDR3 length equals 16 residues. The CDR3 reads CASNYGGAKTNSPLHF. The CDR3 bases are TGTGCCAGCAATTATGGGGGGGCCAAGACAAATTCACCCCTCCACTTT.

CDR3 in amino acids: CSANRDRVFGTEAFF. The CDR3 nucleotides are TGCAGTGCTAACCGGGACAGGGTCTTTGGCACTGAAGCTTTCTTT. The V call is TRBV20-1, the J call TRBJ1-1; TRBD1 agrees at 9 bases. J was trimmed by 4 bases and V by 4 bases; bases with no gene match: 10. Germline V gene lookup returns CDR1 DFQATT and CDR2 SNEGSKA (reference sequence). The CDR3 is 15 amino acids.

V is TRBV6-2 or TRBV6-3 and J is TRBJ1-5; TRBD1 is a possible D gene (5 bases). V was pared by 6 bases and J by 2 bases, with 11 bases between. This CDR3 comprises 14 residues. CDR1 and CDR2 (germline): MNHEY, SVGEGT. CDR3 sequence reads: CASRQGIGNQPQHF. The CDR3 DNA is TGTGCCAGCAGGCAGGGTATCGGCAATCAGCCCCAGCATTTT.

This clonotype was detected a few times. The chain has TRBV20-1 and TRBJ2-7; D not resolved. Germline V lookup: CDR1 DFQATT, CDR2 SNEGSKA (reference sequence). This CDR3 is built from 11 residues. The V end lost 0 bases, the J end lost 4 bases, and 4 bases lay between the germline ends. The CDR3 sequence: CSAREGYEQYF. The CDR3 DNA reads as TGCAGTGCTAGAGAGGGTTACGAGCAGTACTTC.

A note on this clonotype: The CDR3 ends on some other residue instead of the conserved phenylalanine or tryptophan, so this is likely a read error. The rearrangement joins TRBV7-2 to TRBJ2-6; D unresolved. V lost 2 bases and J lost 0, with 8 bases in between. This CDR3 region has 16 residues. Germline CDR1 reads SGHTA; CDR2 reads FQGNSA. This CDR3 is CASSLTPGSGANVLTS. CDR3 in DNA: TGTGCCAGCAGCTTAACCCCGGGCTCTGGGGCCAACGTCCTGACTTCC.

V is TRBV10-2 and J is TRBJ2-7, with a weak D call TRBD2 (7 bases). This CDR3 is built from 19 residues. V shed 4 bases and J shed 2 bases, with 27 bases lying between them. The germline gives CDR1 WSHSY, CDR2 SAAADI. The CDR3 region has the DNA TGCGCCAGCAGTGGGGGGGGCTTAGATCCAATACCTCCCACCTACGAGCAGTACTTC. Amino acids: CASSGGGLDPIPPTYEQYF.

This clonotype appeared many times. The chain combines TRBV28 with TRBJ2-1, with unresolved D. V was cut by 4 bases and J by 8 bases, with 6 bases left in between. The CDR3 has 11 residues. Germline V gene data show CDR1 as MDHEN and CDR2 as SYDVKM. Written as DNA, the CDR3 is TGTGCCAGCAGTTCTGAGGATGAGCAGTTCTTC. Its translation is CASSSEDEQFF.

This chain uses TRBV24-1 with TRBJ2-2; TRBD1 aligns across 12 bases. Germline values: CDR1 KGHDR, CDR2 SFDVKD. The CDR3 runs 19 residues. J lost 5 bases, V lost 0 bases, and 9 bases had no gene match. The CDR3 nucleotides read TGTGCCACCAGTGATTTGCCCGGGACAGGGGGCGCCCGGACCGGGGAGCTGTTTTTT. Translating it yields CATSDLPGTGGARTGELFF.

This clonotype has ten or more counts. V gene TRBV27 combines with J gene TRBJ1-2, with D possibly TRBD1 on 6 matching bases. V was cut by 2 bases and J by 6 bases, with 7 bases left in between. The CDR3 sequence is 12 residues long. Germline V lookup: CDR1 MNHEY, CDR2 SMNVEV (reference sequence). CDR3 sequence (DNA): TGTGCCAGCAGTTTAGAGGGGGATGGCTACACCTTC. Encoded protein: CASSLEGDGYTF.

The gene calls are TRBV7-2 and TRBJ2-3; 7 bases agree with TRBD2. Germline V gene data show CDR1 as SGHTA and CDR2 as FQGNSA. The CDR3 extends over 16 amino acids. The V gene end was trimmed by 2 bases and the J gene end by 2 bases; junction bases not matched to a gene: 7. The CDR3 spells CASSLPGGTYTDTQYF. CDR3 nucleotides: TGTGCCAGCAGCTTACCCGGGGGGACTTACACAGATACGCAGTATTTT.

This clonotype was seen many times. This chain links TRBV29-1 with TRBJ1-2; TRBD1 agrees at 8 bases. The V gene's germline CDR1 is SQVTM and CDR2 ANQGSEA. The CDR3 contains 13 residues. CDR3 nucleotide sequence: TGCATCATCTCAGGGGGCATGTATGATGGCTACACCTTC. Protein product: CIISGGMYDGYTF.

J is TRBJ1-2 and V is TRBV3-1, with a weak D call TRBD1 (5 bases). Germline V CDR1 and CDR2: LGHDT, YNNKEL (reference sequence). The ends were cut back, 4 bases at V and 6 bases at J, with 12 bases in the middle. CDR3 size: 13 residues. The CDR3 sequence: CASSRGTDHGYTF. The CDR3 DNA sequence: TGTGCCAGCAGCCGGGGGACTGATCATGGCTACACCTTC.

Regarding this clonotype: A much more abundant neighbour one base away suggests this may be a read error. The CDR3 DNA follows: TGCAGTGCTAGTGGGGGGGGCGGGGCCCCAGGTACGCAGTATTTT. This sequence encodes CSASGGGGAPGTQYF. The rearrangement joins TRBV20-1 to TRBJ2-3, with D possibly matching TRBD2 (7 bases). This CDR3 contains 15 residues. V was trimmed by 3 bases and J by 8 bases, leaving 21 bases between them. Germline CDR1 DFQATT, CDR2 SNEGSKA (reference sequence).

In its sample, this clonotype was seen many times. This chain connects TRBV24-1 to TRBJ1-6; D not resolved. The length of the CDR3 is 18 residues. Trimming shortened V by 4 bases and J by 14 bases, and 29 bases separated the two germline ends. Germline assignment: CDR1 KGHDR and CDR2 SFDVKD. The CDR3 DNA reads as TGTGCCACCAGTGACCCCAGACCAGACCGACTCGGTCATGGAACCCTCCACTTT. Its translation: CATSDPRPDRLGHGTLHF.

This clonotype occurred many times. This chain joins TRBV6-1 and TRBJ2-5; TRBD2 might be the D (6 bases). CDR3 size: 16 residues. V gave up 5 bases and J gave up 2 bases, with 18 bases separating them. Germline-derived CDR1 and CDR2 are MNHNS and SASEGT. The CDR3 is CASSLELASGQETQYF. For the CDR3, the DNA is TGTGCCAGCAGTCTCGAACTAGCTTCAGGACAAGAGACCCAGTACTTC.

The chain links TRBV20-1 to TRBJ2-1; D is ambiguous. The germline V and J ends were trimmed by 3 bases and 4 bases, with 13 bases remaining between them. CDR3 length: 14 amino acids. In germline, CDR1 is DFQATT, CDR2 SNEGSKA (reference sequence). CDR3 in DNA: TGCAGTGCTAGCCTAACGGGCCGGTACAATGAGCAGTTCTTC. It is translated as CSASLTGRYNEQFF.